Detailed here is one T cell receptor beta chain. How the authors handled the data: How many nucleated cells were present was estimated from reference gene primer amplification. Data came from immunoSEQ multiplex PCR; TCRdb stores just in-frame clones and leaves some out. The DNA gave D and trimming, while V, J and clone size come from that table. The table records under 250,000 clones, 70% to 90% of them present only once. The trim removed 5 bases at V and 5 bases at J, leaving 7 bases unmatched. The CDR3 consists of 14 residues. In germline, CDR1 is LNHDA, CDR2 SQIVND (reference sequence). These data originate in a study of blood T cell repertoires in COVID-19. In the study overall: COVID-19 samples, acute and convalescent, were from the United States, Italy and Spain. From T cells, B-cell-depleted T cells, or PBMCs came the material, which was cDNA or gDNA.

The origin of this receptor is a woman aged 70 to 79 with active or convalescent COVID-19. The sequenced material came from peripheral blood. The chain is built from TRBV19 and TRBJ1-1; 8 nucleotides match TRBD1. The CDR3 DNA reads TGTGCCAGTAGTCTGTCAGGGGGCGTTACTGAAGCTTTCTTT. The encoded protein is CASSLSGGVTEAFF.